The rows below give T cell receptor beta chains drawn from one sample of a study of tumor-infiltrating lymphocytes in oesophageal squamous cell carcinoma. TCRdb analysed the PCR reads with MiXCR anew, one entry per CDR3 protein. The sample contains some 25,000 distinct CDR3 sequences, roughly 35% of which appear only once. Sample: esophageal tumor tissue. The receptor set was obtained from a male donor with esophageal squamous cell carcinoma. Each CDR3 is given with its conserved first and last residue. D genes are given only for firm matches. Rows give clone size only sometimes, using once, few, many, or a class for an expanded clone.

abundance: many
v_gene: TRBV5-1
d_gene: NA
j_gene: TRBJ2-3
CDR3aa: CASSLVTDTQYF
CDR3nt: TGCGCCAGCAGCTTGGTAACAGATACGCAGTATTTT

abundance: NA
v_gene: TRBV12-3/TRBV12-4
d_gene: NA
j_gene: TRBJ2-1
CDR3aa: CASSLVDLGRNEQFF
CDR3nt: TGTGCCAGCAGTTTAGTTGATCTAGGTAGGAATGAGCAGTTCTTC

abundance: few
v_gene: TRBV7-9
d_gene: TRBD2
j_gene: TRBJ2-5
CDR3aa: CASSLVGTSGRETQYF
CDR3nt: TGTGCCAGCAGCTTAGTTGGGACTAGCGGGAGAGAGACCCAGTACTTC

abundance: NA
v_gene: TRBV4-2
d_gene: TRBD1
j_gene: TRBJ2-6
CDR3aa: CASSPGQSGANVLTF
CDR3nt: TGTGCCAGCAGCCCGGGACAGTCTGGGGCCAACGTCCTGACTTTC

abundance: NA
v_gene: TRBV2
d_gene: NA
j_gene: TRBJ2-3
CDR3aa: CASSDRLGHTDTQYF
CDR3nt: TGTGCCAGCAGTGATAGATTGGGACATACGGATACGCAGTATTTT

abundance: NA
v_gene: TRBV19
d_gene: NA
j_gene: TRBJ1-2
CDR3aa: CASSTRQAGYTF
CDR3nt: TGTGCCAGTAGTACCCGACAGGCTGGCTACACCTTC

abundance: NA
v_gene: TRBV28
d_gene: NA
j_gene: TRBJ2-5
CDR3aa: CASRHIRTAHPETQYF
CDR3nt: TGTGCCAGCAGGCATATTCGGACAGCCCACCCAGAGACCCAGTACTTC

abundance: NA
v_gene: TRBV11-2
d_gene: NA
j_gene: TRBJ1-4
CDR3aa: CASSFGGATNEKLFF
CDR3nt: TGTGCCAGCAGCTTTGGGGGAGCAACTAATGAAAAACTGTTTTTT

abundance: NA
v_gene: TRBV7-3
d_gene: TRBD1
j_gene: TRBJ2-7
CDR3aa: CASSSPDREEQYF
CDR3nt: TGTGCCAGCAGCTCCCCGGACAGGGAAGAGCAGTACTTC

abundance: few
v_gene: TRBV7-8
d_gene: TRBD1
j_gene: TRBJ2-1
CDR3aa: CASSAPGTVHLNEQFF
CDR3nt: TGTGCCAGCAGCGCCCCCGGGACAGTCCACCTCAATGAGCAGTTCTTC

abundance: medium-sized
v_gene: TRBV7-9
d_gene: NA
j_gene: TRBJ1-2
CDR3aa: CASSLTFSRNYGYTF
CDR3nt: TGTGCCAGCAGCCTCACCTTTTCCAGGAACTATGGCTACACCTTC

abundance: few
v_gene: TRBV7-6
d_gene: NA
j_gene: TRBJ2-1
CDR3aa: CASSHGAFGEQFF
CDR3nt: TGTGCTAGCAGCCATGGGGCTTTCGGTGAGCAGTTCTTC

abundance: many
v_gene: TRBV11-3
d_gene: NA
j_gene: TRBJ2-2
CDR3aa: CASSRDSTGELFF
CDR3nt: TGTGCCAGCAGCCGTGACAGCACCGGGGAGCTGTTTTTT

abundance: few
v_gene: TRBV7-2
d_gene: NA
j_gene: TRBJ2-5
CDR3aa: CASSSRLQETQYF
CDR3nt: TGTGCCAGCAGCTCACGACTCCAAGAGACCCAGTACTTC

abundance: medium-sized
v_gene: TRBV7-8
d_gene: TRBD1
j_gene: TRBJ1-1
CDR3aa: CASSFWTGMKTEAFF
CDR3nt: TGTGCCAGCAGCTTTTGGACAGGGATGAAGACTGAAGCTTTCTTT

abundance: NA
v_gene: TRBV6-2/TRBV6-3
d_gene: TRBD2
j_gene: TRBJ2-3
CDR3aa: CASSWTSGADTQYF
CDR3nt: TGTGCCAGCAGTTGGACTAGCGGAGCAGATACGCAGTATTTT

abundance: few
v_gene: TRBV7-2
d_gene: TRBD1
j_gene: TRBJ2-1
CDR3aa: CASSTNPVTGHLGQFF
CDR3nt: TGTGCCAGCAGCACCAACCCCGTGACAGGGCACCTCGGGCAGTTCTTC

abundance: many
v_gene: TRBV5-1
d_gene: TRBD1
j_gene: TRBJ2-1
CDR3aa: CASSYGQGKYNEQFF
CDR3nt: TGCGCCAGCAGCTACGGACAGGGAAAATACAATGAGCAGTTCTTC

abundance: NA
v_gene: TRBV7-6
d_gene: NA
j_gene: TRBJ2-1
CDR3aa: CASSLALSNEQFF
CDR3nt: TGTGCCAGCAGCTTAGCGCTGTCCAATGAGCAGTTCTTC

abundance: NA
v_gene: TRBV6-9
d_gene: TRBD1
j_gene: TRBJ2-7
CDR3aa: CASTLGQGAAYEQYF
CDR3nt: TGTGCCAGCACCCTGGGACAGGGAGCGGCTTACGAGCAGTACTTC

abundance: few
v_gene: TRBV18
d_gene: TRBD1
j_gene: TRBJ1-6
CDR3aa: CASSPGDRVSSPLHF
CDR3nt: TGTGCCAGCTCACCAGGTGACAGGGTATCTTCACCCCTCCACTTT

abundance: once
v_gene: TRBV7-2
d_gene: NA
j_gene: TRBJ1-5
CDR3aa: CASSLGGTGSQPQHF
CDR3nt: TGTGCCAGCAGCTTAGGGGGTACAGGGAGCCAGCCCCAGCATTTT

abundance: once
v_gene: TRBV6-2/TRBV6-3
d_gene: TRBD2
j_gene: TRBJ2-4
CDR3aa: CASSPGLAMGEQYF
CDR3nt: TGTGCCAGCAGCCCGGGACTAGCAATGGGAGAGCAGTACTTC

abundance: NA
v_gene: TRBV7-2
d_gene: TRBD1
j_gene: TRBJ2-7
CDR3aa: CASSWDRVYEQYF
CDR3nt: TGTGCCAGCAGCTGGGACAGGGTCTACGAGCAGTACTTC

abundance: many
v_gene: TRBV12-3/TRBV12-4
d_gene: TRBD1
j_gene: TRBJ2-3
CDR3aa: CATSYRTGASDTQYF
CDR3nt: TGTGCCACCAGTTATAGGACAGGGGCATCAGATACGCAGTATTTT

abundance: few
v_gene: TRBV7-3
d_gene: NA
j_gene: TRBJ2-2
CDR3aa: CASSLFPLRETGELFF
CDR3nt: TGTGCCAGCAGCTTATTTCCCCTGAGGGAAACCGGGGAGCTGTTTTTT